This TCR beta chain was retrieved from a study of shared clonotypes between healthy human individuals. Original handling: Owing to the provision of junction-only sequences devoid of quality scores by immunoSEQ, filtering differed. Using immunoSEQ multiplex PCR, the repertoire was profiled, and TCRdb retains in-frame clones only, with some absent. V and J calls plus clone size are reproduced from that table; the DNA served to infer D and trimming. Found here are nearly 1,000,000 clones, over 75% of them singletons; the top ten hold around 1.4%. Findings and caveats of the study: Sequencing depth was expected to influence donor clonotype sharing.

The CDR3 is 12 amino acids. V lost 1 base and J 6 bases, leaving 7 bases between the germline ends. Germline V lookup: CDR1 SGHAT, CDR2 FQNNGV. This clone came up once. Antigen unknown. The gene calls are TRBV11-2 and TRBJ2-7; D may match TRBD1 or TRBD2 (5 bases each). The sample was memory CD4+ T cells sorted from blood. Described subset: CD45RA-negative fraction. This TCR was sampled from a man younger than 35 in good health. The chain's CDR3 is CASSLVGREQYF. The DNA of the CDR3 is TGTGCCAGCAGCTTAGTGGGACGCGAGCAGTACTTC.